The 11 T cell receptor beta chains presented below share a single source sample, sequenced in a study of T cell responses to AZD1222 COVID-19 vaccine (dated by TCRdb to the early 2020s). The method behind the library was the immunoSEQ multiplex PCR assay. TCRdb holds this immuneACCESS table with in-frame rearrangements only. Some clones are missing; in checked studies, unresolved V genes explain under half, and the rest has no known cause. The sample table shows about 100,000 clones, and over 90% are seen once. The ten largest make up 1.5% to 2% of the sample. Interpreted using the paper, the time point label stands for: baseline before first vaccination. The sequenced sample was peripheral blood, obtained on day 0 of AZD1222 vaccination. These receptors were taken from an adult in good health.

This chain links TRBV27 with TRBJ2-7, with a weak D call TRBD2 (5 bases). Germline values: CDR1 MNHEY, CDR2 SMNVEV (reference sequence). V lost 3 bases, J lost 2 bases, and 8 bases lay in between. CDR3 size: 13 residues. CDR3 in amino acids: CASSLDLTYEQYF. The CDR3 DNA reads TGTGCCAGCAGTTTGGACTTAACCTACGAGCAGTACTTC.

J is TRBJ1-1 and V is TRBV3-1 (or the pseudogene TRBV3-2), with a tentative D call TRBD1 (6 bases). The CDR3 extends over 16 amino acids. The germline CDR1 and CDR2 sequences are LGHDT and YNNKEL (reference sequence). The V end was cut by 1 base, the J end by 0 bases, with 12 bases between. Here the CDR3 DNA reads TGTGCCAGCAGCCAAGGAGGAGGACAGATGAACACTGAAGCTTTCTTT. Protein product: CASSQGGGQMNTEAFF.

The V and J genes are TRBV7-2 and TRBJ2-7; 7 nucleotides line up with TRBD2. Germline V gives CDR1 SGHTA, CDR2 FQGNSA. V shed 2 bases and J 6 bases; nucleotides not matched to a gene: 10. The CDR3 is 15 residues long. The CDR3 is CASSLSAGRGLEQYF. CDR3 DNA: TGTGCCAGCAGCTTATCGGCGGGGAGGGGCCTCGAGCAGTACTTC. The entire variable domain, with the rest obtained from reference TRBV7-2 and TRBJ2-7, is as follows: GAGVSQSPSNKVTEKGKDVELRCDPISGHTALYWYRQSLGQGLEFLIYFQGNSAPDKSGLPSDRFSAERTGGSVSTLTIQRTQQEDSAVYLCASSLSAGRGLEQYFGPGTRLTVT.

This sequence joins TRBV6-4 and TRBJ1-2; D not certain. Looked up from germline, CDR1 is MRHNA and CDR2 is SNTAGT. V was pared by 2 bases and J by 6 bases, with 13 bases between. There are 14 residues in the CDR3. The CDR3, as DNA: TGTGCCAGCAGTGACGGCCAGACGGCGAATGGCTACACCTTC. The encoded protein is CASSDGQTANGYTF.

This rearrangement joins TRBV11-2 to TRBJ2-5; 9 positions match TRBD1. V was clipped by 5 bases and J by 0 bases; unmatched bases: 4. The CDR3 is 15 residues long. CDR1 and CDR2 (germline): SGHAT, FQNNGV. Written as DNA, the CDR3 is TGTGCCAGCAGCATACAGGGGGCCAACCAAGAGACCCAGTACTTC. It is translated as CASSIQGANQETQYF.

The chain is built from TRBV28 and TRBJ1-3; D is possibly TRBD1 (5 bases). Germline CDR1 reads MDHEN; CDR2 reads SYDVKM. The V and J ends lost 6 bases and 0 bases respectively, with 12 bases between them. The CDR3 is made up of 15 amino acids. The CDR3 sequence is CASRRDSNSGNTIYF. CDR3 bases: TGTGCCAGCAGGAGGGACTCCAACTCTGGAAACACCATATATTTT.

Here the CDR3 reads CATSTRGASTEAFF. The CDR3 region has the DNA TGTGCCACCAGCACCCGGGGTGCGAGTACTGAAGCTTTCTTT. V is TRBV15 and J is TRBJ1-1, with D unresolved. CDR3 size: 14 residues. V was pared by 4 bases and J by 5 bases, with 14 bases between. Germline loops: CDR1 LNHNV, CDR2 YYDKDF (reference sequence).

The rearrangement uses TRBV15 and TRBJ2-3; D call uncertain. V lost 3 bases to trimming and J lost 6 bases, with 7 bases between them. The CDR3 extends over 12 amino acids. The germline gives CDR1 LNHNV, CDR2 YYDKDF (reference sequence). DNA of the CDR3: TGTGCCACCAGCAGCACTTCGGATACGCAGTATTTT. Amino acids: CATSSTSDTQYF.

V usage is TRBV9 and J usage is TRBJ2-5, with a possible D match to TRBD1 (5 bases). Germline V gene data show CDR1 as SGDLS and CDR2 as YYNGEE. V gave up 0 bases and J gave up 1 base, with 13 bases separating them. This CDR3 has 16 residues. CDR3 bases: TGTGCCAGCAGCGTAGCGGCAGGGTGGGGCCAAGAGACCCAGTACTTC. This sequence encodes CASSVAAGWGQETQYF.

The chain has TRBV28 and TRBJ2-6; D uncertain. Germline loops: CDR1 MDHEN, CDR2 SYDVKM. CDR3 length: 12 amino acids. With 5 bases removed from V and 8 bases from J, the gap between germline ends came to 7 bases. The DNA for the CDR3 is TGTGCCAGCAGTCCAAATACCAACGTCCTGACTTTC. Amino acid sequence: CASSPNTNVLTF.

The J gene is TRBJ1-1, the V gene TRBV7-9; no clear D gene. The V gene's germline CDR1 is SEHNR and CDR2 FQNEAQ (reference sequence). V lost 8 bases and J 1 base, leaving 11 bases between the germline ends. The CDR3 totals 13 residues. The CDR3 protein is CASDWEENTEAFF. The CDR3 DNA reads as TGTGCCAGCGACTGGGAGGAGAACACTGAAGCTTTCTTT.